This passage covers 10 T cell receptor beta chains from one sample sequenced in a study of T cells in Graves' hyperthyroidism and ophthalmopathy. Researchers took RNA transcripts and amplified the TCR beta CDR3 regions from them. HTBI primers were the set used in a first-round RT-PCR of the TCR CDR3. TCRdb independently ran MiXCR on the multiplex PCR reads; one entry per CDR3 protein. Here the sample spans 250,000 to 300,000 distinct CDR3 sequences, approximately 18% being singletons. The sample was blood. These receptor sequences come from a man aged 50-59 years with Graves' ophthalmopathy.

This clonotype was observed a few times. J is TRBJ2-7 and V is TRBV27; 8 bases match TRBD1. With V trimmed by 8 bases and J by 7 bases, 16 bases remained unmatched. From germline, CDR1 is MNHEY and CDR2 SMNVEV (reference sequence). The CDR3 is 15 amino acids. The CDR3 DNA reads TGTGCCAGCGTATCTTGGGCAGGGGGCGAAGGGGAGCAGTACTTC. Translating gives CASVSWAGGEGEQYF.

The chain uses TRBV19 and TRBJ2-1, with 8 nucleotides matching TRBD2. CDR3 length equals 13 residues. The V and J ends lost 5 bases and 10 bases, in that order; junction bases with no gene match: 7. Germline CDR1 is LNHDA and CDR2 is SQIVND (reference sequence). The CDR3 reads CASSGAGGLEQFF. CDR3 sequence (DNA): TGTGCCAGTAGTGGGGCGGGAGGTCTGGAGCAGTTCTTC.

About this clonotype: This may be a read error: a much more frequent sequence differs by one nucleotide. The V call is TRBV2, the J call TRBJ1-5; D might be TRBD1 (6 bases). Germline V gene data show CDR1 as SNHLY and CDR2 as FYNNEI. The CDR3 covers 16 residues. The CDR3 here is CASSLGSGAGNRPQHF. DNA for the CDR3: TGTGCCAGCAGTTTGGGGTCGGGGGCGGGCAATCGGCCCCAGCATTTT. Together with reference TRBV2 and TRBJ1-5, the CDR3 gives the full variable domain: EPEVTQTPSHQVTQMGQEVILRCVPISNHLYFYWYRQILGQKVEFLVSFYNNEISEKSEIFDDQFSVERPDGSNFTLKIRSTKLEDSAMYFCASSLGSGAGNRPQHFGDGTRLSIL.

The chain is built from TRBV7-2 and TRBJ2-7; no clear D. From germline, CDR1 is SGHTA and CDR2 FQGNSA. V gave up 0 bases and J gave up 9 bases, with 12 bases separating them. The CDR3 has 13 residues. CDR3 residues: CASSLAQRAGQYF. In nucleotides, the CDR3 is TGTGCCAGCAGCTTAGCGCAAAGGGCCGGGCAGTACTTC. The variable domain in full, completed from reference TRBV7-2 and TRBJ2-7, reads GAGVSQSPSNKVTEKGKDVELRCDPISGHTALYWYRQSLGQGLEFLIYFQGNSAPDKSGLPSDRFSAERTGGSVSTLTIQRTQQEDSAVYLCASSLAQRAGQYFGPGTRLTVT.

The table lists this clonotype with a few counts. The chain joins TRBV7-9 to TRBJ1-5, with D perhaps matching TRBD1 (6 bases). Trimming left V 3 bases short and J 6 bases short, with 15 bases between. The CDR3 is made up of 15 amino acids. CDR1 is SEHNR and CDR2 is FQNEAQ in the germline V gene (reference sequence). CDR3 residues: CASSLEGGGAQPQHF. The CDR3 DNA reads as TGTGCCAGCAGCTTGGAGGGAGGGGGGGCTCAGCCCCAGCATTTT.

This clonotype was detected once. The chain has TRBV7-2 and TRBJ1-1; D might be TRBD1 (6 bases). The CDR3 has 13 residues. V was shortened by 6 bases and J by 8 bases, with 16 bases between the two germline ends. Germline assignment: CDR1 SGHTA and CDR2 FQGNSA. Here the CDR3 reads CASSSRRTAEAFF. The CDR3 region has the DNA TGTGCCAGCAGTTCAAGGAGGACAGCCGAAGCTTTCTTT.

This CDR3 is CASSFRGDRGYSNQPQHF. The DNA for the CDR3 is TGTGCCAGTAGCTTCCGGGGGGACAGGGGGTATAGCAATCAGCCCCAGCATTTT. The rearrangement joins TRBV19 to TRBJ1-5; 11 positions agree with TRBD1. The length of the CDR3 is 18 residues. Germline assignment: CDR1 LNHDA and CDR2 SQIVND (reference sequence). Germline trimming cut 6 bases from V and 0 bases from J; bases unmatched to any gene: 10. Supplemented by reference TRBV19 and TRBJ1-5, the full variable domain reads DGGITQSPKYLFRKEGQNVTLSCEQNLNHDAMYWYRQDPGQGLRLIYYSQIVNDFQKGDIAEGYSVSREKKESFPLTVTSAQKNPTAFYLCASSFRGDRGYSNQPQHFGDGTRLSIL.

This clonotype was counted many times. This sequence joins TRBV28 and TRBJ1-5; no definite D call. Trimming removed 2 bases from V and 11 bases from J, with 13 bases in between. Germline V CDR1 and CDR2: MDHEN, SYDVKM. The CDR3 runs to 13 residues. CDR3 amino acids: CASSLPPVTAQHF. The CDR3 DNA is TGTGCCAGCAGTTTACCCCCCGTGACTGCCCAGCATTTT.

This CDR3 is CASSLFRPGGSSYEQYF. DNA for the CDR3: TGTGCCAGCAGTTTATTCCGTCCGGGGGGGAGCTCCTACGAGCAGTACTTC. This chain connects TRBV28 to TRBJ2-7; 8 bases map to TRBD2. Germline V gene lookup returns CDR1 MDHEN and CDR2 SYDVKM. V shed 1 base, J shed 0 bases, and the junction held 8 bases outside the gene matches. CDR3 length: 17 residues.

This clonotype was counted at least ten times. This chain uses TRBV7-2 with TRBJ2-5, with D perhaps matching TRBD2 (5 bases). Germline V lookup: CDR1 SGHTA, CDR2 FQGNSA. The CDR3 has 16 amino acids. The V end lost 1 base, the J end lost 4 bases, and 16 bases lay between the germline ends. CDR3 nucleotide sequence: TGTGCCAGCAGCTTAGTGAGCGGCAGAGGAGGAGAGACCCAGTACTTC. It translates to CASSLVSGRGGETQYF.